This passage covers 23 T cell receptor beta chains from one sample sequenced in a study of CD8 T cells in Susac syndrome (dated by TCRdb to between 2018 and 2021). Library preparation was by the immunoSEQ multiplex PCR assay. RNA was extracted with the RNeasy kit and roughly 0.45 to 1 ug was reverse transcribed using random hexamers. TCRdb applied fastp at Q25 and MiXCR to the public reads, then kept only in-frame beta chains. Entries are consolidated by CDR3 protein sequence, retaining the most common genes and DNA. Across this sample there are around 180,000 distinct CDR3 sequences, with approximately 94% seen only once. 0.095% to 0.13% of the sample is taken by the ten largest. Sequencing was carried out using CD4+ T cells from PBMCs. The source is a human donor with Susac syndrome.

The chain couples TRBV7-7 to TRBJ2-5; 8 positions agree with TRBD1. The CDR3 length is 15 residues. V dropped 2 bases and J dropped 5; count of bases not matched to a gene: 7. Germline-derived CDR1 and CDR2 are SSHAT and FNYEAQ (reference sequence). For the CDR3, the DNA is TGTGCCAGCAGCTTATATCAGGGGGCGAAGGAGACCCAGTACTTC. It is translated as CASSLYQGAKETQYF. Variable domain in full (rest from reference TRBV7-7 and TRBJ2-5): GAGVSQSPRYKVTKRGQDVTLRCDPISSHATLYWYQQALGQGPEFLTYFNYEAQPDKSGLPSDRFSAERPEGSISTLTIQRTEQRDSAMYRCASSLYQGAKETQYFGPGTRLLVL.

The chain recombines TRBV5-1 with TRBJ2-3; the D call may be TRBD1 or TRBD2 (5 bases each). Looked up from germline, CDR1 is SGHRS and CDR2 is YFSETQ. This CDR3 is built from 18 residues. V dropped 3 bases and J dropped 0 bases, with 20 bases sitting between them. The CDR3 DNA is TGCGCCAGCAGCTCGCTACCCGGGACCCCTTCTAGCACAGATACGCAGTATTTT. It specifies CASSSLPGTPSSTDTQYF. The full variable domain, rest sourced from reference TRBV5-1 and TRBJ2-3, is KAGVTQTPRYLIKTRGQQVTLSCSPISGHRSVSWYQQTPGQGLQFLFEYFSETQRNKGNFPGRFSGRQFSNSRSEMNVSTLELGDSALYLCASSSLPGTPSSTDTQYFGPGTRLTVL.

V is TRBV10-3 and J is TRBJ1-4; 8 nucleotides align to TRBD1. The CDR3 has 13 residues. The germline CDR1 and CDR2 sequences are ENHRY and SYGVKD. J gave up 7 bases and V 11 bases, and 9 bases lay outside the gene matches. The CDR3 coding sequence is TGTGCCTCGTCCGGGACAGGAGGTGAAAAACTGTTTTTT. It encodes CASSGTGGEKLFF.

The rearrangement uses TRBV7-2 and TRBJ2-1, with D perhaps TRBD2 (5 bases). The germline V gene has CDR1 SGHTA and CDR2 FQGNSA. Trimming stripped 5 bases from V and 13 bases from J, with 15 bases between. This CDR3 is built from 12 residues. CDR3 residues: CASSIYRDKQFF. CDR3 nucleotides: TGTGCCAGCAGCATATACCGGGATAAACAGTTCTTC.

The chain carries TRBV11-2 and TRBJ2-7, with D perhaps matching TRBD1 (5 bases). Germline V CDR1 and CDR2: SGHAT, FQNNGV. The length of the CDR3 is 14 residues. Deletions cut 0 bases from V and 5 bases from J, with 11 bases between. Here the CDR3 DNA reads TGTGCCAGCAGCTTAGAGGCAGGGTGGGACGAGCAGTACTTC. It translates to CASSLEAGWDEQYF. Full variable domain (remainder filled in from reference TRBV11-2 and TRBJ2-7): EAGVAQSPRYKIIEKRQSVAFWCNPISGHATLYWYQQILGQGPKLLIQFQNNGVVDDSQLPKDRFSAERLKGVDSTLKIQPAKLEDSAVYLCASSLEAGWDEQYFGPGTRLTVT.

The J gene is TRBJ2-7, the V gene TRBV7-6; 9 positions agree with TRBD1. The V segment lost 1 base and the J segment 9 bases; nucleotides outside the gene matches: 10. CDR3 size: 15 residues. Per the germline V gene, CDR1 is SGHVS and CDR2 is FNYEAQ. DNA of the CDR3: TGTGCCAGCAGCTTAGAAGGAAGGGACAGGGAGGTGCAGTACTTC. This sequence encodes CASSLEGRDREVQYF.

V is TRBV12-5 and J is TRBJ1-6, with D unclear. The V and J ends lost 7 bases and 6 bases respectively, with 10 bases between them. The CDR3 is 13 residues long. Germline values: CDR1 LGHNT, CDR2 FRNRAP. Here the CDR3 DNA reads TGTGCTAGTGCCCAGTTGTTTAATTCACCCCTCCACTTT. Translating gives CASAQLFNSPLHF.

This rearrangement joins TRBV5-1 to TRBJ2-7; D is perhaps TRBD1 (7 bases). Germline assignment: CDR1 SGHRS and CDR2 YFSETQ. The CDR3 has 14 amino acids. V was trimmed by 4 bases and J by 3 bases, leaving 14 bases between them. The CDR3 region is CASSPEGAVYEQYF. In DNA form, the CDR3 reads TGCGCCAGCAGCCCGGAGGGGGCAGTCTACGAGCAGTACTTC.

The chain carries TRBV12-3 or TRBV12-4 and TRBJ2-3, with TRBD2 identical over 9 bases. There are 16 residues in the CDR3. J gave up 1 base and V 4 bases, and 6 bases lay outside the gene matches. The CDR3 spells CASSSGTSSRTDTQYF. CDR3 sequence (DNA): TGTGCCAGCAGTTCGGGGACTAGCTCACGCACAGATACGCAGTATTTT.

The CDR3, as DNA: TGTGCCAGCTCACCGGAGGGGACAGGGAAGAGGCAGTACTTC. This codes for CASSPEGTGKRQYF. The V call is TRBV18, the J call TRBJ2-7; 9 bases line up with TRBD1. CDR3 size: 14 residues. Per the germline V gene, CDR1 is KGHSH and CDR2 is LQKENI. V lost 3 bases and J lost 9; bases outside the gene matches: 9.

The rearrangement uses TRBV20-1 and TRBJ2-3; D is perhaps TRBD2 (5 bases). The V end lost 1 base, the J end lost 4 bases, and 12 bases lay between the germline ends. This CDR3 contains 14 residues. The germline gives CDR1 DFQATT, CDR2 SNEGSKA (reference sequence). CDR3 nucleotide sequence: TGCAGTGCTAGAGCCAACCACGGGGCAGATACGCAGTATTTT. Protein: CSARANHGADTQYF.

CDR3 sequence reads: CASSGAETYEQYF. DNA for the CDR3: TGTGCCAGCAGCGGGGCGGAAACCTACGAGCAGTACTTC. The rearrangement joins TRBV9 to TRBJ2-7; D is undetermined. The V and J ends lost 3 bases and 2 bases respectively, with 9 bases between them. Germline CDR1 reads SGDLS; CDR2 reads YYNGEE. The CDR3 has 13 residues.

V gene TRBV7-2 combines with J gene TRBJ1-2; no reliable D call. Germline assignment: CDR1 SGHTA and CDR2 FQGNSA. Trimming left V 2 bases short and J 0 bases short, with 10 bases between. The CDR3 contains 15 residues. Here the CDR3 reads CASSLRTATNYGYTF. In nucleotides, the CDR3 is TGTGCCAGCAGCTTACGTACAGCCACTAACTATGGCTACACCTTC.

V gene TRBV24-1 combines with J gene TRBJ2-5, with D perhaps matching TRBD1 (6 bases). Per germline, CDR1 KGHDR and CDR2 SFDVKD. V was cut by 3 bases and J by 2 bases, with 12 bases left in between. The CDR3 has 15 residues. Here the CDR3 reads CATSDNRVGQETQYF. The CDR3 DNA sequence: TGTGCCACCAGTGATAACAGGGTGGGACAAGAGACCCAGTACTTC.

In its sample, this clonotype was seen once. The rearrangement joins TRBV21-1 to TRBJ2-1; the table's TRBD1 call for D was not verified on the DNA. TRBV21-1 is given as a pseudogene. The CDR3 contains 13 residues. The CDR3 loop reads CASSTTTQGAEFF. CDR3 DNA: TGTGCCAGCAGCACCACGACTCAGGGGGCAGAGTTCTTC.

As DNA, the CDR3 is TGTGCCACCAGTACCAGCGAGGGGGGGAGCACAGATACGCAGTATTTT. The encoded protein is CATSTSEGGSTDTQYF. The V and J genes are TRBV24-1 and TRBJ2-3, with D perhaps matching TRBD2 (7 bases). Deletions cut 6 bases from V and 0 bases from J, with 15 bases between. From germline, CDR1 is KGHDR and CDR2 SFDVKD. The CDR3 loop spans 16 amino acids.

The CDR3 bases are TGTGCCAGCAGCCCAACCGGGATCGAAAAAGAGACCCAGTACTTC. It codes for CASSPTGIEKETQYF. The chain has TRBV9 and TRBJ2-5; D might be TRBD2 (5 bases). V was clipped by 4 bases and J by 3 bases, with 16 bases between them. Germline loops: CDR1 SGDLS, CDR2 YYNGEE. The CDR3 runs to 15 residues.

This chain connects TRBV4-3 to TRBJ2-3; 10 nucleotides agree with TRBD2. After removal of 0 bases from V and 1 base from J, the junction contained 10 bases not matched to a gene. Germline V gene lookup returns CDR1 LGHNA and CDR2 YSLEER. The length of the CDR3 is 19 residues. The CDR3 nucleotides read TGCGCCAGCAGCCAAGATTTACTAGCGGGGAGCTACCGCACAGATACGCAGTATTTT. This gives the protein CASSQDLLAGSYRTDTQYF.

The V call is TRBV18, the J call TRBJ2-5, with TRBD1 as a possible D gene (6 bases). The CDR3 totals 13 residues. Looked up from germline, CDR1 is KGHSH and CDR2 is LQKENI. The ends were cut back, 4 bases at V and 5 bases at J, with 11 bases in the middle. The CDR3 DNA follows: TGTGCCAGCTCACGAGGACAGAAGGAGACCCAGTACTTC. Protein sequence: CASSRGQKETQYF.

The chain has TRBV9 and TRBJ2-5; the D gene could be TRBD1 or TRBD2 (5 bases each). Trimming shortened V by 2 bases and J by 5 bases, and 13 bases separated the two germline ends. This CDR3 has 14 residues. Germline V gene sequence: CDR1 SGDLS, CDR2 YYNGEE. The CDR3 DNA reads TGTGCCAGCAGCGTCGGGACGTCTCCGGAGACCCAGTACTTC. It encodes CASSVGTSPETQYF.

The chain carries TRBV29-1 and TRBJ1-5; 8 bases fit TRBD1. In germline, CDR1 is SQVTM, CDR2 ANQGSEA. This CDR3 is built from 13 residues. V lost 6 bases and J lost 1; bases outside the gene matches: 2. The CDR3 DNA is TGCAGCGTGCGGACAGGGAGCAATCAGCCCCAGCATTTT. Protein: CSVRTGSNQPQHF.

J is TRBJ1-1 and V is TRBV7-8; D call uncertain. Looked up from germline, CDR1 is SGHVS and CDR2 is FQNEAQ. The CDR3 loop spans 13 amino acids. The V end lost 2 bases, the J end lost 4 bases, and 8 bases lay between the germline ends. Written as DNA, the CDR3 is TGTGCCAGCAGCTTAATACAAGCCACTGAAGCTTTCTTT. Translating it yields CASSLIQATEAFF. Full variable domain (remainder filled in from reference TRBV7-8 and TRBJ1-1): GAGVSQSPRYKVAKRGQDVALRCDPISGHVSLFWYQQALGQGPEFLTYFQNEAQLDKSGLPSDRFFAERPEGSVSTLKIQRTQQEDSAVYLCASSLIQATEAFFGQGTRLTVV.

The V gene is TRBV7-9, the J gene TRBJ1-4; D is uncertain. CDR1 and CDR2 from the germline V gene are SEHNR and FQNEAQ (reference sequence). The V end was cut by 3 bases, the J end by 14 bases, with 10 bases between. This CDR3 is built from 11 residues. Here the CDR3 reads CASSLSVGLFF. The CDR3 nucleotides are TGTGCCAGCAGCTTGTCGGTTGGGCTGTTTTTT.